This entry lists 13 T cell receptor beta chains sequenced from one sample in a study of human T cells and chemical hapten exposure. TCRdb fed the RACE reads into MiXCR, producing one record per CDR3 protein. The table has under 400,000 distinct CDR3 sequences, 5.1% seen once. The time point here: pre-sensitization, week 0. As to treatment: therapeutic diphenylcyclopropenone sensitization with weekly scalp DPC. Sample: whole blood, taken in connection with sensitization to the hapten diphenylcyclopropenone (DPC). The receptors shown here come from a woman between 45 and 65 years old with alopecia areata. Some clones in this sample may be carry-over from other donors' samples.

This clonotype has at least ten counts. This chain joins TRBV29-1 and TRBJ2-3; 8 bases match TRBD1. The length of the CDR3 is 14 residues. From germline, CDR1 is SQVTM and CDR2 ANQGSEA. J gave up 3 bases and V 4 bases, and 6 bases lay outside the gene matches. The CDR3 sequence: CSVADRAGTDTQYF. CDR3 bases: TGCAGCGTTGCGGACAGGGCGGGGACAGATACGCAGTATTTT.

This clonotype was detected many times. The chain has TRBV27 and TRBJ1-5, with 9 nucleotides matching TRBD1. The germline CDR1 and CDR2 sequences are MNHEY and SMNVEV (reference sequence). The V segment lost 6 bases and the J segment 5 bases; nucleotides outside the gene matches: 2. This CDR3 has 13 amino acids. The CDR3 sequence is CASRGQGYQPQHF. CDR3 nucleotide sequence: TGTGCCAGCAGGGGACAGGGATATCAGCCCCAGCATTTT.

This clonotype was detected ten times or more. This chain links TRBV9 with TRBJ2-7; D is ambiguous. The ends were cut back, 4 bases at V and 2 bases at J, with 10 bases in the middle. The CDR3 sequence is 13 residues long. CDR1 is SGDLS, CDR2 YYNGEE, per germline. CDR3 protein: CASSPAVAYEQYF. DNA for the CDR3: TGTGCCAGCAGCCCAGCCGTGGCCTACGAGCAGTACTTC.

This clonotype was counted many times. CDR3 nucleotides: TGTGCCAGCAGCCAAGATAGGACGGTGGGGACCGGGGAGCTGTTTTTT. Its protein is CASSQDRTVGTGELFF. The chain has TRBV4-2 and TRBJ2-2; D is unclear. The CDR3 runs to 16 residues. V was cut by 0 bases and J by 5 bases, with 13 bases left in between. Germline V gene data show CDR1 as LGHNA and CDR2 as YNFKEQ.

This clonotype has just a few counts. The chain couples TRBV18 to TRBJ2-4; 7 bases agree with TRBD1. After removal of 0 bases from V and 7 bases from J, the junction contained 9 bases not matched to a gene. CDR3 size: 16 residues. The germline gives CDR1 KGHSH, CDR2 LQKENI. DNA of the CDR3: TGTGCCAGCTCACCACCGAAAGGGACAGAGTATAACATTCAGTACTTC. Protein sequence: CASSPPKGTEYNIQYF.

The CDR3: CSARDRQIANYGYTF. CDR3 DNA sequence: TGCAGTGCTAGAGATCGGCAGATAGCTAACTATGGCTACACCTTC. The chain links TRBV20-1 to TRBJ1-2; D gene unclear. Trimming removed 0 bases at V and 0 bases at J, with 11 bases between. In germline, CDR1 is DFQATT, CDR2 SNEGSKA (reference sequence). This CDR3 is 15 amino acids long.

This clonotype was recorded many times. The rearrangement uses TRBV12-3 or TRBV12-4 and TRBJ1-2, with D unresolved. This CDR3 is built from 14 residues. The germline V and J ends were trimmed by 4 bases and 8 bases, with 17 bases remaining between them. The DNA of the CDR3 is TGTGCCAGCAGTTCTGGACCGGGGTCTATGGGCTACACCTTC. Translating gives CASSSGPGSMGYTF.

At least ten counts were recorded for this clonotype. The J gene is TRBJ1-2, the V gene TRBV6-5; D gene uncertain. The germline V and J ends were trimmed by 5 bases and 2 bases, with 6 bases remaining between them. CDR1 and CDR2 from the germline V gene are MNHEY and SVGAGI. The CDR3 has 12 amino acids. CDR3 sequence (DNA): TGTGCCAGCAGTGGGTCCAACTATGGCTACACCTTC. Amino acid sequence: CASSGSNYGYTF.

The chain couples TRBV13 to TRBJ1-6; the match to TRBD1 covers 10 bases. The ends lost 5 bases at V and 9 bases at J; junction bases unmatched: 13. The CDR3 totals 17 residues. The germline V gene encodes CDR1 PRHDT and CDR2 FYEKMQ (reference sequence). DNA of the CDR3: TGTGCCAGCAGCCCTTCCGGGACAGGGGAGATCGGTTCACCCCTCCACTTT. Its translation is CASSPSGTGEIGSPLHF. Combining the CDR3 with reference TRBV13 and TRBJ1-6 gives the whole variable domain AAGVIQSPRHLIKEKRETATLKCYPIPRHDTVYWYQQGPGQDPQFLISFYEKMQSDKGSIPDRFSAQQFSDYHSELNMSSLELGDSALYFCASSPSGTGEIGSPLHFGNGTRLTVT.

This clonotype was detected only a few times. The J gene is TRBJ1-1, the V gene TRBV7-2; no clear D. CDR1 is SGHTA and CDR2 is FQGNSA in the germline V gene. The length of the CDR3 is 17 residues. The V gene lost 2 bases and the J gene lost 3 bases, with 19 bases spanning the gap. This CDR3 reads CASSLLVSFERYTEAFF. In DNA, the CDR3 is TGTGCCAGCAGCTTACTGGTGTCTTTCGAGCGGTACACTGAAGCTTTCTTT.

This clonotype was seen at least ten times. The chain combines TRBV3-1 with TRBJ2-5, with 11 nucleotides matching TRBD1. CDR1 and CDR2 (germline): LGHDT, YNNKEL (reference sequence). The V gene end was trimmed by 1 base and the J gene end by 5 bases; junction bases not matched to a gene: 6. The length of the CDR3 is 16 residues. The CDR3 protein is CASSQARTGGGETQYF. The CDR3 DNA follows: TGTGCCAGCAGCCAAGCTCGGACAGGGGGCGGCGAGACCCAGTACTTC.

This clonotype was observed many times. The chain couples TRBV10-2 to TRBJ2-3; D might be TRBD2 (6 bases). The CDR3 length is 14 residues. CDR1 and CDR2 from the germline V gene are WSHSY and SAAADI. Trimming took off 10 bases at V and 3 bases at J, with 17 bases between the two ends. CDR3 in DNA: TGCGCCACTCGGAGGGCGGGGTCGACAGATACGCAGTATTTT. Protein product: CATRRAGSTDTQYF.

This clonotype came up a few times. The gene calls are TRBV2 and TRBJ2-1, with 9 bases lining up with TRBD2. The germline CDR1 and CDR2 sequences are SNHLY and FYNNEI. V lost 8 bases and J lost 4; bases outside the gene matches: 12. The CDR3 sequence is 16 residues long. CDR3 DNA sequence: TGTGCCAGCGACCTCTCCTCTAGCGGGATTTACAATGAGCAGTTCTTC. This translates into CASDLSSSGIYNEQFF.